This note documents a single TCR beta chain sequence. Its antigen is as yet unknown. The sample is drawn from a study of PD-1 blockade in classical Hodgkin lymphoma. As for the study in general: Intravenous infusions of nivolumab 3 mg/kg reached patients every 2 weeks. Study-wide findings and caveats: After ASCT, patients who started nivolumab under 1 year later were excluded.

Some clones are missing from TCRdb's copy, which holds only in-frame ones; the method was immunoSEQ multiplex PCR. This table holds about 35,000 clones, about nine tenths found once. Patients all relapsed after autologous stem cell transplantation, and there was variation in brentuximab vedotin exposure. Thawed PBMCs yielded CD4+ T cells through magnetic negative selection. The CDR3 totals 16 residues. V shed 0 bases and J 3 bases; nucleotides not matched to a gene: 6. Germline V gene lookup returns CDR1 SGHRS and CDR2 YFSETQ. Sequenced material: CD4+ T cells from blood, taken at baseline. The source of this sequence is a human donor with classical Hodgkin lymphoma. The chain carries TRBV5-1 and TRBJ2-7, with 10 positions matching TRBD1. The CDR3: CASSLVVGTGDYEQYF. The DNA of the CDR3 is TGCGCCAGCAGCTTGGTCGTTGGGACAGGGGACTACGAGCAGTACTTC.